This entry is about one T cell receptor (beta chain). Its antigen is unidentified. The record originates from a study of shared clonotypes between healthy human individuals. The study separated CD4+ cells into CD45RA+ naive and CD45RA-negative memory subsets. Whole-study findings and limits: Generally, naive subsets (rather than memory subsets) showed larger estimated richness. Compared with clonotypes that all four donors shared, non-shared clonotypes had lower generation probabilities.

Some clones are missing from TCRdb's copy, which holds only in-frame ones; the method was immunoSEQ multiplex PCR. The sample shows about 2.4 million clones, 85% to 95% of them seen only once. This sequence originates from a man younger than 30 in good health. The sequenced sample was naive CD4+ T cells sorted from blood. The subset was: CD45RA+ positively selected.

As DNA, the CDR3 is TGTGCCTGGAGCAGCGGAGGGGATGGTTCACCCCTCCACTTT. Translated: CAWSSGGDGSPLHF. The gene calls are TRBV30 and TRBJ1-6, with D perhaps TRBD1 (5 bases). The CDR3 runs 14 residues. In germline, CDR1 is GTSNPN, CDR2 SVGIG (reference sequence). Trimming pared 3 bases from V and 9 bases from J, leaving 15 bases between.